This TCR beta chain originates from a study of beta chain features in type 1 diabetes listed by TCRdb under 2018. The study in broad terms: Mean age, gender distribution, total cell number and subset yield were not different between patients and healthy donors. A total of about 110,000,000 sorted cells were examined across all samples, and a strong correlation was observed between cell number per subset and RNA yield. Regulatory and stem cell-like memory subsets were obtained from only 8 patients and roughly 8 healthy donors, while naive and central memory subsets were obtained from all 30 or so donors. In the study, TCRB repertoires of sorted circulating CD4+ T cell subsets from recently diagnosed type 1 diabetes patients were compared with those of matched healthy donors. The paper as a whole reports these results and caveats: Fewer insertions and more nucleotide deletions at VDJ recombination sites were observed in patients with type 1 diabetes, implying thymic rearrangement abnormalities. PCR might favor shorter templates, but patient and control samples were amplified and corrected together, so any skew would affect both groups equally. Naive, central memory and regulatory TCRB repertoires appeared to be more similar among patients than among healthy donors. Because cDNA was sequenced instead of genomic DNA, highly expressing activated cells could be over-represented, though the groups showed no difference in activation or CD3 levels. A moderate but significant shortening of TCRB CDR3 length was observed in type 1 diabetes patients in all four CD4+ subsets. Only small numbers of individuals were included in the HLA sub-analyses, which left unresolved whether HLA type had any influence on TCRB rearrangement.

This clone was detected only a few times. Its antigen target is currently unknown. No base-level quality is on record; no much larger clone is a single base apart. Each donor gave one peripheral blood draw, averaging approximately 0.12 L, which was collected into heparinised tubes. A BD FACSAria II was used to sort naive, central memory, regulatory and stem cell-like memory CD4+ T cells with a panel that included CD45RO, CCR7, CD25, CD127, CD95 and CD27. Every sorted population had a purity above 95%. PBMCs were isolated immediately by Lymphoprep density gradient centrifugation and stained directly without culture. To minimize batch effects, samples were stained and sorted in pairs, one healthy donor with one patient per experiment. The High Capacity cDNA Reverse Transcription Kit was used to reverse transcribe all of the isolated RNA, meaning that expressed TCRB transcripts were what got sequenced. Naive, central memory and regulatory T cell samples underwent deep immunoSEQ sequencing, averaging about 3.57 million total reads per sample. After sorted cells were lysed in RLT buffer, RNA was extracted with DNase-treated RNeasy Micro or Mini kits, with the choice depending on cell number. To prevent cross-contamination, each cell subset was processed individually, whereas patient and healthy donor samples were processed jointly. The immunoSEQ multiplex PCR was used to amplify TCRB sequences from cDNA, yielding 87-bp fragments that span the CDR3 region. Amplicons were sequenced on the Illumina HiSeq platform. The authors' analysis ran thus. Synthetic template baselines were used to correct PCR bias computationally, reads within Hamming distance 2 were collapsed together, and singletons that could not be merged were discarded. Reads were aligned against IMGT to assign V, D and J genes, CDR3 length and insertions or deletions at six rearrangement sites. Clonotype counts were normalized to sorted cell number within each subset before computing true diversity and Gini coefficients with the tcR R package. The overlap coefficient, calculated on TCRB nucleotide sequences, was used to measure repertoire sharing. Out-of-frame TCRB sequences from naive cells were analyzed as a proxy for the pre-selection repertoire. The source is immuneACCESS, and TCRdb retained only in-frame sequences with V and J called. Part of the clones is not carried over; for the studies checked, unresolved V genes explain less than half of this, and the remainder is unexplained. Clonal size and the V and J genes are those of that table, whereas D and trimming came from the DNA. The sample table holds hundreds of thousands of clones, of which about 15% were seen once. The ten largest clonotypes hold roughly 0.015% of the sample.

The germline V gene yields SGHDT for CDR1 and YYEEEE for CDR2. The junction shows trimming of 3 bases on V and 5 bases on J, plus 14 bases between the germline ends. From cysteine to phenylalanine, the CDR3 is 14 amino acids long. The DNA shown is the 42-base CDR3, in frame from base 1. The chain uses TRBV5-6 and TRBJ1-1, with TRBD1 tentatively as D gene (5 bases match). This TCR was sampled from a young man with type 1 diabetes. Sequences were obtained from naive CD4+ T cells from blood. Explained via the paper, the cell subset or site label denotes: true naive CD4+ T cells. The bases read TGTGCCAGCAGCTACGCAGGGAAGACAACTGAAGCTTTCTTT. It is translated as CASSYAGKTTEAFF.